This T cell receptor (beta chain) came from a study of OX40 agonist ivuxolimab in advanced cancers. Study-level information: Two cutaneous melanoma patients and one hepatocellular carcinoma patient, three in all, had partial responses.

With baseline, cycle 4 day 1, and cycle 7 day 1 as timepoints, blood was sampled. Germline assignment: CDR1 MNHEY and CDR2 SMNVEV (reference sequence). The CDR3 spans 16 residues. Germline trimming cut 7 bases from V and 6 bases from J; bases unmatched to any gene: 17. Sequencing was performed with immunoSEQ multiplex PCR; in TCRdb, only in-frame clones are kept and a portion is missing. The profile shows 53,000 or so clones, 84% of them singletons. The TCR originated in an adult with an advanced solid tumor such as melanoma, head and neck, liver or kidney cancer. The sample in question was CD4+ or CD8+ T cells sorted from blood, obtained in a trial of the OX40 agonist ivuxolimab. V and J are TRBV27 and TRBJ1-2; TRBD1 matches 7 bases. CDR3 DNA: TGTGCCAGCACTAAGGTGGATCAGGGACAGATTAATGGCTACACCTTC. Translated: CASTKVDQGQINGYTF.